The rows below give T cell receptor beta chains drawn from one sample of a study of blood T cell repertoires in COVID-19. The assay was immunoSEQ multiplex PCR, and TCRdb's table has in-frame clones only and misses some. This table holds 200,000 to 300,000 clones, 75% to 85% found once. Material for sequencing was peripheral blood. Receptors originate from a human donor in a cohort sampled during active COVID-19. CDR3s include the opening cysteine and the closing phenylalanine or tryptophan. D genes are given only for firm matches. A row's size may be missing; if present it is once, few, many or a size class.

15	TRBV28	few	TRBJ2-1	.	CASRPSTGPYNEQFF	TGTGCCAGCAGGCCGTCAACGGGTCCTTACAATGAGCAGTTCTTC
16	TRBV24-1	.	TRBJ2-1	.	CATSDPRTPSYNEQFF	TGTGCCACCAGTGATCCACGGACACCTTCCTACAATGAGCAGTTCTTC
16	TRBV28	.	TRBJ1-5	TRBD1	CASSREDRGWNQPQHF	TGTGCCAGCAGTCGGGAGGACAGGGGGTGGAATCAGCCCCAGCATTTT
18	TRBV6-6	.	TRBJ2-1	TRBD2	CASSRGTSGYSSYNEQFF	TGTGCCAGCAGTCGCGGGACTAGCGGGTATAGCTCCTACAATGAGCAGTTCTTC
15	TRBV5-4	.	TRBJ1-2	.	CASSSTKTTNYGYTF	TGTGCCAGCAGCTCAACAAAGACAACTAACTATGGCTACACCTTC
14	TRBV7-8	.	TRBJ2-3	TRBD1	CASSRGTGGDTQYF	TGTGCCAGCAGCCGAGGGACAGGGGGCGATACGCAGTATTTT
14	TRBV6-5	.	TRBJ1-1	.	CASILGQGQTEAFF	TGTGCCAGCATCCTGGGGCAGGGGCAGACTGAAGCTTTCTTT
14	TRBV6-5	.	TRBJ2-2	.	CASRLRVGTGELFF	TGTGCCAGCCGCTTGAGGGTAGGGACCGGGGAGCTGTTTTTT
13	TRBV5-1	.	TRBJ2-5	TRBD1	CASSQTGPETQYF	TGCGCCAGCAGCCAGACAGGGCCGGAGACCCAGTACTTC
15	TRBV5-1	.	TRBJ2-3	.	CASSLYRESADTQYF	TGCGCCAGCAGCTTGTATCGGGAGAGCGCAGATACGCAGTATTTT
13	TRBV5-8	.	TRBJ2-1	.	CASSLVRGSEQFF	TGTGCCAGCAGCTTGGTCCGTGGGAGTGAGCAGTTCTTC
17	TRBV19	.	TRBJ2-5	TRBD2	CASSPAGAGGSKETQYF	TGTGCCAGTAGTCCTGCGGGGGCGGGGGGTTCTAAAGAGACCCAGTACTTC
15	TRBV7-8	.	TRBJ2-5	.	CASSLVQGTQETQYF	TGTGCCAGCAGCTTAGTCCAGGGAACCCAAGAGACCCAGTACTTC
15	TRBV18	.	TRBJ1-1	TRBD1	CASSPEGTVNTEAFF	TGTGCCAGCTCACCGGAAGGGACAGTGAACACTGAAGCTTTCTTT
16	TRBV12-5	once	TRBJ2-2	TRBD1	CASGLVLTGGNGELFF	TGTGCTAGTGGTTTGGTACTGACAGGGGGTAACGGGGAGCTGTTTTTT
12	TRBV6-6	once	TRBJ2-1	.	CASSQGPSEQFF	TGTGCCAGCAGTCAGGGGCCTAGTGAGCAGTTCTTC
14	TRBV19	.	TRBJ2-7	.	CASRRGSSSYEQYF	TGTGCCAGTAGAAGAGGGAGCAGCTCCTACGAGCAGTACTTC
14	TRBV4-1	.	TRBJ2-7	TRBD2	CASSQTAGVGEQYF	TGCGCCAGCAGCCAAACAGCGGGGGTGGGTGAGCAGTACTTC
13	TRBV28	.	TRBJ1-5	.	CASSLSLIRPQHF	TGTGCCAGCAGTTTAAGCCTTATCCGGCCCCAGCATTTT
19	TRBV5-1	.	TRBJ1-6	TRBD1	CASSLAWTGGSSYNSPLHF	TGCGCCAGCAGCTTGGCCTGGACAGGGGGGAGCTCCTATAATTCACCCCTCCACTTT
16	TRBV3-1/TRBV3-2	.	TRBJ1-2	.	CASSQEGPTGNYGYTF	TGTGCCAGCAGCCAAGAGGGGCCGACTGGGAACTATGGCTACACCTTC
13	TRBV7-2	.	TRBJ1-2	TRBD1	CASSLEGGAGYTF	TGTGCCAGCAGCTTAGAAGGGGGCGCTGGCTACACCTTC
14	TRBV21-1	.	TRBJ2-7	.	CASSPHGINYEQYF	TGTGCCAGCAGCCCCCACGGGATTAACTACGAGCAGTACTTC
18	TRBV7-9	.	TRBJ2-5	.	CASSRRTGTTLGVETQYF	TGTGCCAGCAGCCGGAGGACAGGGACTACCTTAGGGGTAGAGACCCAGTACTTC
15	TRBV7-2	.	TRBJ2-5	TRBD2	CASSLKIAGDQTQYF	TGTGCCAGCAGCTTAAAGATAGCGGGAGATCAGACCCAGTACTTC
14	TRBV28	once	TRBJ2-1	.	CASSSPDGRGEQFF	TGTGCCAGCAGTTCCCCCGATGGCCGGGGTGAGCAGTTCTTC
14	TRBV6-1	.	TRBJ1-1	.	CASSDLGRSTEAFF	TGTGCCAGCAGTGACCTAGGTCGGAGCACTGAAGCTTTCTTT
15	TRBV25-1	.	TRBJ2-7	.	CASSELQGRGAEQYF	TGTGCCAGCAGCGAACTACAGGGAAGGGGCGCCGAGCAGTACTTC
15	TRBV3-1/TRBV3-2	.	TRBJ2-7	.	CASSQAGGMGSEQYF	TGTGCCAGCAGCCAAGCGGGCGGGATGGGTAGCGAGCAGTACTTC
13	TRBV6-4	.	TRBJ2-7	TRBD1	CARTGTGPNEQYF	TGTGCCAGGACCGGGACAGGGCCCAACGAGCAGTACTTC
15	TRBV28	.	TRBJ1-1	.	CASRPTLFMNTEAFF	TGTGCCAGCAGACCCACTCTATTCATGAACACTGAAGCTTTCTTT
13	TRBV2	.	TRBJ1-3	.	CAGHFGSGNTIYF	TGTGCCGGCCACTTCGGGTCTGGAAACACCATATATTTT
13	TRBV4-1	.	TRBJ1-4	.	CASSQVSNEKLFF	TGCGCCAGCAGCCAAGTTAGTAATGAAAAACTGTTTTTT
13	TRBV29-1	.	TRBJ2-1	TRBD2	CSVDSGIHNEQFF	TGCAGCGTTGACAGCGGGATCCACAATGAGCAGTTCTTC
13	TRBV9	.	TRBJ1-1	.	CASSVGPNTEAFF	TGTGCCAGCAGCGTCGGTCCGAACACTGAAGCTTTCTTT
17	TRBV10-3	.	TRBJ2-2	.	CAISESGLQRATGELFF	TGTGCCATCAGTGAGTCGGGCTTACAGAGAGCCACCGGGGAGCTGTTTTTT
20	TRBV7-2	.	TRBJ2-1	TRBD2	CASSLAPTSGRALPFREQFF	TGTGCCAGCAGCTTAGCGCCGACTAGCGGGAGGGCCCTGCCCTTCCGTGAGCAGTTCTTC
14	TRBV11-1	.	TRBJ1-5	.	CASSQGQTNQPQHF	TGTGCCAGCAGCCAAGGACAGACTAATCAGCCCCAGCATTTT
14	TRBV6-5	.	TRBJ1-5	.	CASSPSGGDQPQHF	TGTGCCAGCAGTCCCTCGGGAGGGGACCAGCCCCAGCATTTT
14	TRBV7-6	once	TRBJ1-1	TRBD1	CASVGTEGATEAFF	TGTGCCAGCGTCGGAACGGAGGGGGCCACTGAAGCTTTCTTT
15	TRBV25-1	.	TRBJ2-5	TRBD1	CASSRGTGSRETQYF	TGTGCCAGCAGCCGCGGGACAGGTTCACGGGAGACCCAGTACTTC
13	TRBV10-3	.	TRBJ2-5	TRBD1	CAIRGQPGETQYF	TGTGCCATCAGGGGACAGCCAGGGGAGACCCAGTACTTC
13	TRBV11-2	once	TRBJ2-5	.	CASSPGQRETQYF	TGTGCCAGCAGCCCGGGACAACGGGAGACCCAGTACTTC
15	TRBV7-2	few	TRBJ2-7	TRBD2	CASSGGGTSSYEQYF	TGTGCCAGCAGCGGAGGGGGGACTAGCAGCTACGAGCAGTACTTC
15	TRBV5-1	.	TRBJ1-5	TRBD1	CASSLSGQGNQPQHF	TGCGCCAGCAGCTTGAGCGGACAGGGGAATCAGCCCCAGCATTTT
15	TRBV5-6	.	TRBJ2-3	.	CASSPGGPSTDTQYF	TGTGCCAGCAGCCCGGGGGGCCCTAGCACAGATACGCAGTATTTT
15	TRBV6-6	.	TRBJ2-3	TRBD2	CASSHGTSGGNTQYF	TGTGCCAGCAGTCACGGGACTAGCGGGGGGAATACGCAGTATTTT
12	TRBV10-2	few	TRBJ1-1	.	CASSTPNTEAFF	TGCGCCAGCTCCACACCGAACACTGAAGCTTTCTTT
13	TRBV7-6	.	TRBJ2-1	.	CASSLELADEQFF	TGTGCCAGCAGCTTAGAACTAGCAGACGAGCAGTTCTTC